The 27 T cell receptor beta chains reported below all come from one sample, sequenced in a study of T cell responses to AZD1222 COVID-19 vaccine (dated by TCRdb to about 2021). Library creation used the immunoSEQ multiplex PCR assay. TCRdb limited this immuneACCESS table to in-frame rearrangements with V and J called. A share of clones is missing; checked studies link under half to unresolved V genes, and the rest is unexplained. Here the sample has some 150,000 clones; about 93% occur a single time. About 3.3% of the sample comes from the top ten. This specimen's time point label, per the study, means: about 28 days (+/-7) after the second vaccine dose. The material sequenced was peripheral blood, taken 28 days after the second AZD1222 dose. Receptors were obtained from an adult who received the AZD1222 COVID-19 vaccine.

The chain is built from TRBV19 and TRBJ2-1; 11 nucleotides match TRBD2. There are 18 residues in the CDR3. The trim removed 5 bases at V and 0 bases at J, leaving 9 bases unmatched. Germline V gene lookup returns CDR1 LNHDA and CDR2 SQIVND (reference sequence). The CDR3 DNA follows: TGTGCCAGTAGTGCTCTCGGACTAGCGGGCCGCTCCTACAATGAGCAGTTCTTC. Translated: CASSALGLAGRSYNEQFF.

The V and J genes are TRBV6-2 or TRBV6-3 and TRBJ2-1, with D hard to call. With 0 bases removed from V and 1 base from J, the gap between germline ends came to 13 bases. Germline V lookup: CDR1 MNHEY, CDR2 SVGEGT. CDR3 length: 17 amino acids. CDR3 coding DNA: TGTGCCAGCAGTTACTCCGGGCAGACCTGGTCCTACAATGAGCAGTTCTTC. Its translation: CASSYSGQTWSYNEQFF.

The chain uses TRBV18 and TRBJ1-2; D gene unclear. The CDR3 runs to 14 residues. Trimming shortened V by 5 bases and J by 4 bases, and 14 bases separated the two germline ends. The germline CDR1 and CDR2 sequences are KGHSH and LQKENI. CDR3 amino acids: CASSSSSKFYGYTF. CDR3 nucleotides: TGTGCCAGCTCATCGTCTTCCAAGTTCTATGGCTACACCTTC.

V usage is TRBV5-6 and J usage is TRBJ2-7, with a weak D call TRBD1 (7 bases). This CDR3 has 15 residues. V lost 6 bases and J 1 base, leaving 17 bases between the germline ends. Germline V lookup: CDR1 SGHDT, CDR2 YYEEEE. The CDR3 DNA reads as TGTGCCAGCAACCCCCAGGGGGGCGGTTCCTACGAGCAGTACTTC. It encodes CASNPQGGGSYEQYF. Combining the CDR3 with reference TRBV5-6 and TRBJ2-7 gives the whole variable domain DAGVTQSPTHLIKTRGQQVTLRCSPKSGHDTVSWYQQALGQGPQFIFQYYEEEERQRGNFPDRFSGHQFPNYSSELNVNALLLGDSALYLCASNPQGGGSYEQYFGPGTRLTVT.

The sample holds one count of this clone. The CDR3 DNA sequence: TGTGCCAGCAGCCAAGGACTCGCGGTAGTTGGATTGGGGTACTTC. Translating gives CASSQGLAVVGLGYF. The chain employs TRBV3-1 (or the pseudogene TRBV3-2) and TRBJ2-5, with D uncertain. The CDR3 covers 15 residues. Trimming took 1 base from V and 13 from J, leaving 22 bases between them. Germline CDR1 and CDR2: LGHDT and YNNKEL (reference sequence).

J is TRBJ2-5 and V is TRBV5-6, with TRBD2 matching 13 bases. CDR1 and CDR2 (germline): SGHDT, YYEEEE. The CDR3 sequence is 16 residues long. Trimming removed 3 bases from V and 4 bases from J; junction bases left unmatched: 6. This CDR3 reads CASSSRTSGSGETQYF. The CDR3 bases are TGTGCCAGCAGCTCACGGACTAGCGGGAGTGGAGAGACCCAGTACTTC.

This chain connects TRBV6-5 to TRBJ1-2; 12 bases line up with TRBD1. CDR3 length equals 15 residues. CDR1 and CDR2 (germline): MNHEY, SVGAGI. V trimming: 6 bases; J trimming: 3 bases; junction bases outside the gene matches: 5. CDR3 region: CASSPGTGGYYGYTF. The CDR3 bases are TGTGCCAGCAGCCCAGGGACAGGGGGCTACTATGGCTACACCTTC.

This clone was seen a handful of times. The gene calls are TRBV10-1 and TRBJ2-7, with 10 bases fitting TRBD2. This CDR3 region has 16 residues. Germline CDR1 WNHNN, CDR2 SYGVQD (reference sequence). The V segment lost 6 bases and the J segment 3 bases; nucleotides outside the gene matches: 11. CDR3 DNA sequence: TGCGCCAGCAGCGCAAACCACGGGACTAGCGTCTACGAGCAGTACTTC. It specifies CASSANHGTSVYEQYF.

The chain employs TRBV5-1 and TRBJ1-2; 9 nucleotides align to TRBD1. The germline V gene has CDR1 SGHRS and CDR2 YFSETQ. J was trimmed by 7 bases and V by 4 bases; bases with no gene match: 11. CDR3 length: 15 amino acids. The CDR3 DNA follows: TGCGCCAGCAGCCCCTACTCACAGGGGGCCCGTGGCTACACCTTC. Residues: CASSPYSQGARGYTF.

This rearrangement joins TRBV10-3 to TRBJ2-1; D is perhaps TRBD2 (6 bases). Trimming left V 11 bases short and J 5 bases short, with 13 bases between. Germline CDR1 ENHRY, CDR2 SYGVKD. The CDR3 is 12 amino acids. The CDR3: CALSSANNEQFF. The CDR3 nucleotides read TGTGCCTTATCTAGCGCGAACAATGAGCAGTTCTTC.

In its sample, this clone was seen once. The chain has TRBV5-8 and TRBJ2-7, with D unclear. This CDR3 region has 15 residues. The germline V gene encodes CDR1 SGHTS and CDR2 YDEGEE. V dropped 1 base and J dropped 2 bases, with 13 bases sitting between them. This CDR3 is CASSLKWVRTYEQYF. The CDR3 DNA reads TGTGCCAGCAGCTTGAAATGGGTTAGAACCTACGAGCAGTACTTC.

The chain employs TRBV11-2 and TRBJ1-1; D not resolved. Germline CDR1 reads SGHAT; CDR2 reads FQNNGV. The CDR3 has 13 residues. V lost 3 bases to trimming and J lost 3 bases, with 8 bases between them. The CDR3 DNA is TGTGCCAGCAGCTTTTTAACAGACACTGAAGCTTTCTTT. It specifies CASSFLTDTEAFF.

The chain recombines TRBV10-3 with TRBJ1-2, with a possible D match to TRBD1 (5 bases). Germline loops: CDR1 ENHRY, CDR2 SYGVKD. V was cut by 10 bases and J by 2 bases, with 8 bases left in between. The CDR3 extends over 11 amino acids. CDR3 nucleotides: TGTGCCAGCCGGGACAACTATGGCTACACCTTC. Amino acid sequence: CASRDNYGYTF.

The chain has TRBV6-1 and TRBJ2-7, with D possibly matching TRBD2 (6 bases). The V gene lost 3 bases and the J gene lost 2 bases, with 8 bases spanning the gap. Germline V lookup: CDR1 MNHNS, CDR2 SASEGT. The CDR3 length is 13 residues. The CDR3 protein is CASSEGGPYEQYF. The CDR3 DNA follows: TGTGCCAGCAGTGAGGGGGGTCCCTACGAGCAGTACTTC.

The rearrangement uses TRBV7-9 and TRBJ2-5, with D uncertain. V shed 6 bases and J shed 1 base, with 15 bases lying between them. This CDR3 spans 15 amino acids. The V gene's germline CDR1 is SEHNR and CDR2 FQNEAQ (reference sequence). The CDR3 sequence is CASSSPLGAQETQYF. CDR3 bases: TGTGCCAGCAGTTCCCCTCTAGGAGCCCAAGAGACCCAGTACTTC.

V usage is TRBV2 and J usage is TRBJ2-7, with a weak D call TRBD2 (6 bases). The CDR3 runs to 13 residues. Trimming removed 5 bases at V and 4 bases at J, with 12 bases between. Germline assignment: CDR1 SNHLY and CDR2 FYNNEI. The CDR3 region is CASSRGLSYEQYF. CDR3 bases: TGTGCCAGCAGTCGTGGACTATCGTACGAGCAGTACTTC.

This rearrangement joins TRBV6-4 to TRBJ2-5; 7 bases are shared with TRBD2. Looked up from germline, CDR1 is MRHNA and CDR2 is SNTAGT. This CDR3 region has 15 residues. V lost 3 bases to trimming and J lost 5 bases; unmatched junction nucleotides: 9. The DNA for the CDR3 is TGTGCCAGCAGTGAGGGAGCGGGAACGGGTGAGACCCAGTACTTC. Residues: CASSEGAGTGETQYF.

This clone was observed a single time. This chain joins TRBV3-1 (or the pseudogene TRBV3-2) and TRBJ1-2, with TRBD1 as a possible D gene (5 bases). Germline values: CDR1 LGHDT, CDR2 YNNKEL (reference sequence). The V end lost 4 bases, the J end lost 5 bases, and 20 bases lay between the germline ends. The CDR3 sequence is 16 residues long. The CDR3 region is CASSLAGTVAFYGYTF. The DNA of the CDR3 is TGTGCCAGCAGCCTCGCCGGGACTGTTGCCTTTTATGGCTACACCTTC.

In DNA, the CDR3 is TGTGCCAGCAGCTTAGCTCCATTAGATACGCAGTATTTT. Translation gives CASSLAPLDTQYF. This chain links TRBV7-2 with TRBJ2-3; D is unresolved. The CDR3 is 13 amino acids. Per germline, CDR1 SGHTA and CDR2 FQGNSA. Trimming took off 0 bases at V and 5 bases at J, with 6 bases between the two ends. Full variable domain (missing parts from reference TRBV7-2 and TRBJ2-3): GAGVSQSPSNKVTEKGKDVELRCDPISGHTALYWYRQSLGQGLEFLIYFQGNSAPDKSGLPSDRFSAERTGGSVSTLTIQRTQQEDSAVYLCASSLAPLDTQYFGPGTRLTVL.

The chain has TRBV24-1 and TRBJ1-2; possibly TRBD1 for D (6 bases). CDR1 and CDR2 from the germline V gene are KGHDR and SFDVKD. V lost 3 bases to trimming and J lost 8 bases, with 12 bases between them. The CDR3 sequence is 13 residues long. DNA of the CDR3: TGTGCCACCAGTGATATACAGGGTCAAGGCTACACCTTC. Residues: CATSDIQGQGYTF.

V and J are TRBV7-9 and TRBJ2-3, with 9 bases aligning to TRBD2. The length of the CDR3 is 14 residues. Germline CDR1 is SEHNR and CDR2 is FQNEAQ (reference sequence). Unmatched junction bases numbered 9, after V lost 10 bases and J lost 4 bases. The CDR3 is CATIVSGSADTQYF. The CDR3 bases are TGTGCCACTATCGTTAGCGGGAGTGCAGATACGCAGTATTTT.

This clone has only a few counts. The CDR3 DNA reads as TGTGCCAGCAGCCCAGGGACCTACGAGCAGTACTTC. Protein: CASSPGTYEQYF. The V call is TRBV28, the J call TRBJ2-7; D perhaps matches TRBD1 (5 bases). This CDR3 has 12 residues. CDR1 MDHEN and CDR2 SYDVKM come from the germline V gene. Between the trimmed V and J ends, which lost 6 bases and 2 bases, there was a span of 8 bases.

This rearrangement joins TRBV28 to TRBJ1-1, with unresolved D. Germline CDR1 is MDHEN and CDR2 is SYDVKM. V was clipped by 6 bases and J by 0 bases, with 11 bases between them. The CDR3 totals 14 residues. The CDR3 spells CASRDRRLNTEAFF. CDR3 bases: TGTGCCAGCAGGGACCGACGATTGAACACTGAAGCTTTCTTT.

The chain joins TRBV27 to TRBJ1-2; 8 bases map to TRBD1. Germline loops: CDR1 MNHEY, CDR2 SMNVEV (reference sequence). The CDR3 spans 14 residues. Losses at the gene ends were 5 bases for V and 3 bases for J; bases not matched to a gene: 5. The chain's CDR3 is CASSLQGADYGYTF. CDR3 in DNA: TGTGCCAGCAGTCTCCAGGGGGCGGACTATGGCTACACCTTC.

The chain has TRBV5-4 and TRBJ1-2; maybe TRBD1 (5 bases). The CDR3 loop spans 14 amino acids. V lost 2 bases and J lost 0, with 8 bases in between. Germline V lookup: CDR1 SGHNT, CDR2 YYREEE (reference sequence). CDR3 residues: CASSFQGPNYGYTF. The CDR3 DNA sequence: TGTGCCAGCAGCTTTCAGGGCCCTAACTATGGCTACACCTTC. Filled out from reference TRBV5-4 and TRBJ1-2, the complete variable domain reads ETGVTQSPTHLIKTRGQQVTLRCSSQSGHNTVSWYQQALGQGPQFIFQYYREEENGRGNFPPRFSGLQFPNYSSELNVNALELDDSALYLCASSFQGPNYGYTFGSGTRLTVV.

CDR3 nucleotides: TGTGCCAGCAGTGAAATCGTGCGGGCGAGGGATACGCAGTATTTT. Translating gives CASSEIVRARDTQYF. The chain joins TRBV6-1 to TRBJ2-3, with D possibly matching TRBD2 (5 bases). Germline V gene lookup returns CDR1 MNHNS and CDR2 SASEGT. The ends were cut back, 2 bases at V and 6 bases at J, with 15 bases in the middle. The CDR3 totals 15 residues.

This clone was counted between two and nine times. V gene TRBV2 combines with J gene TRBJ1-2; D unresolved. V lost 7 bases and J lost 6, with 12 bases in between. There are 12 residues in the CDR3. The germline V gene encodes CDR1 SNHLY and CDR2 FYNNEI. The CDR3 loop is CASIRATNGYTF. Here the CDR3 DNA reads TGTGCCAGCATCCGGGCTACTAATGGCTACACCTTC.